This record covers a single TCR beta chain. The antigen is undetermined. Measured with immunoSEQ multiplex PCR; TCRdb has only the in-frame clones, and not every one. The sample records some 90,000 clones, more than 70% being singletons. This entry comes from a study of T cell responses to AZD1222 COVID-19 vaccine. Across the whole study: Second-dose intervals near 4 or 12 weeks were combined. General observations from the study: Vaccine-related CD4 TCRs covered spike, predominating at 160-218 and 743-854. Unmutated variant regions reportedly attract nearly half of all spike-specific TCRs.

The clonotype originates from an adult in good health. Sequenced here: peripheral blood, sampled on day 0 of AZD1222 vaccination.

In DNA form, the CDR3 reads TGTGCCACCAGTGACCCCGGGACTAGCGGGGATACGCAGTATTTT. Its protein is CATSDPGTSGDTQYF. The chain carries TRBV24-1 and TRBJ2-3; 12 nucleotides align to TRBD2. The CDR3 consists of 15 residues. The trim removed 4 bases at V and 6 bases at J, leaving 4 bases unmatched. Germline CDR1 reads KGHDR; CDR2 reads SFDVKD.